These T cell receptor beta chains were read from a single sample in a study of OX40 agonist ivuxolimab in advanced cancers. Sequenced by immunoSEQ multiplex PCR; TCRdb stores in-frame clones only, minus some. The sample holds just over 95,000 clones, roughly 89% seen once. Sequences were derived from CD4+ or CD8+ T cells sorted from blood, sampled in a trial of the OX40 agonist ivuxolimab. All receptors come from an adult with an advanced solid tumor such as melanoma, head and neck, liver or kidney cancer. Both conserved end residues are part of each CDR3.

j_call: TRBJ2-1
v_call: TRBV19
cdr3_aa: CASSLTGAGGPFNEQFF

j_call: TRBJ2-2
v_call: TRBV27
cdr3_aa: CASSRSGELFF

j_call: TRBJ1-1
v_call: TRBV6-1
cdr3_aa: CASSEATLGTGEAFF

j_call: TRBJ2-5
v_call: TRBV5-8
cdr3_aa: CASSLLGTHQETQYF

j_call: TRBJ1-3
v_call: TRBV30
cdr3_aa: CAWSGNTIYF

j_call: TRBJ1-6
v_call: TRBV5-6
cdr3_aa: CASSLGAALHF

j_call: TRBJ2-5
v_call: TRBV4-1
cdr3_aa: CASSQDQGLVETQYF

j_call: TRBJ2-1
v_call: TRBV6-5
cdr3_aa: CASSDRVYGNEQFF

j_call: TRBJ2-7
v_call: TRBV29-1
cdr3_aa: CSVAGLRTDEQYF

j_call: TRBJ2-7
v_call: TRBV5-1
cdr3_aa: CASSLTSGQTYEQYF

j_call: TRBJ2-3
v_call: TRBV6-1
cdr3_aa: CASRRLGTDTQYF

j_call: TRBJ1-5
v_call: TRBV19
cdr3_aa: CASWDRGFEPQHF

j_call: TRBJ2-3
v_call: TRBV7-9
cdr3_aa: CASRNLAHGADTQYF

j_call: TRBJ2-2
v_call: TRBV7-3
cdr3_aa: CASSTQGGPGELFF

j_call: TRBJ2-7
v_call: TRBV9
cdr3_aa: CASSPTSGSPYEQYF

j_call: TRBJ1-1
v_call: TRBV7-2
cdr3_aa: CASSFGGWYKNTEAFF

j_call: TRBJ2-7
v_call: TRBV7-2
cdr3_aa: CASSLAGGLANEQYF

j_call: TRBJ1-6
v_call: TRBV7-9
cdr3_aa: CASSLFFGGNSPLHF

j_call: TRBJ2-5
v_call: TRBV6-6
cdr3_aa: CASSQLKTSQETQYF

j_call: TRBJ2-5
v_call: TRBV6-5
cdr3_aa: CASSPDQEETQYF

j_call: TRBJ1-3
v_call: TRBV9
cdr3_aa: CASSVGTGDEGNTIYF

j_call: TRBJ2-3
v_call: TRBV5-1
cdr3_aa: CASSLAWGGTDTQYF

j_call: TRBJ1-1
v_call: TRBV30
cdr3_aa: CAWTPRGDTEAFF

j_call: TRBJ1-1
v_call: TRBV27
cdr3_aa: CASRTTGRTEAFF

j_call: TRBJ2-2
v_call: TRBV7-2
cdr3_aa: CASSFLKAGELFF

j_call: TRBJ2-7
v_call: TRBV10-2
cdr3_aa: CASSESLRREQYF

j_call: TRBJ1-2
v_call: TRBV19
cdr3_aa: CASSNREFYGYTF

j_call: TRBJ2-1
v_call: TRBV19
cdr3_aa: CASSTPLAGGPGEQFF

j_call: TRBJ1-2
v_call: TRBV7-2
cdr3_aa: CASSLALPRVGGYTF

j_call: TRBJ1-1
v_call: TRBV5-1
cdr3_aa: CASSSRGTGIREAFF

j_call: TRBJ2-7
v_call: TRBV7-6
cdr3_aa: CASSLQVNYEQYF

j_call: TRBJ1-1
v_call: TRBV29-1
cdr3_aa: CSVEGGPNTEAFF

j_call: TRBJ2-2
v_call: TRBV10-1
cdr3_aa: CASRAGGSTGELFF

j_call: TRBJ2-1
v_call: TRBV7-3
cdr3_aa: CASAYSPSYNEQFF

j_call: TRBJ2-2
v_call: TRBV7-6
cdr3_aa: CASSLEGGRGGELFF

j_call: TRBJ2-2
v_call: TRBV7-9
cdr3_aa: CASSLGGANTGELFF

j_call: TRBJ1-1
v_call: TRBV4-1
cdr3_aa: CASSRDRVVFF

j_call: TRBJ2-2
v_call: TRBV28
cdr3_aa: CASSLYPWTRGGELFF

j_call: TRBJ2-3
v_call: TRBV5-1
cdr3_aa: CASRTQGKGVDTQYF

j_call: TRBJ2-6
v_call: TRBV27
cdr3_aa: CASSFSYGATAPSGANVLTF

j_call: TRBJ2-5
v_call: TRBV5-4
cdr3_aa: CASSLGRQRGRQETQYF

j_call: TRBJ2-1
v_call: TRBV27
cdr3_aa: CASSSQGARDNEQFF

j_call: TRBJ2-1
v_call: TRBV5-4
cdr3_aa: CASSSLGASGTYEQFF

j_call: TRBJ1-1
v_call: TRBV19
cdr3_aa: CASIRGRARTSIENTEAFF

j_call: TRBJ2-2
v_call: TRBV7-3
cdr3_aa: CASSLFKGTAPNTGELFF

j_call: TRBJ1-5
v_call: TRBV28
cdr3_aa: CASRSVQPQHF

j_call: TRBJ1-4
v_call: TRBV5-1
cdr3_aa: CASSPDRVGEKLFF

j_call: TRBJ2-1
v_call: TRBV28
cdr3_aa: CASTGPYNEQFF

j_call: TRBJ1-1
v_call: TRBV30
cdr3_aa: CAWSLKGKITGFDTEAFF

j_call: TRBJ2-2
v_call: TRBV2
cdr3_aa: CASTAVNTGELFF

j_call: TRBJ1-2
v_call: TRBV19
cdr3_aa: CASSIDPRAPGIVGYTF

j_call: TRBJ2-1
v_call: TRBV4-1
cdr3_aa: CASSQETSGNEQFF

j_call: TRBJ1-6
v_call: TRBV5-1
cdr3_aa: CASSLGASSYNSPLHF

j_call: TRBJ1-5
v_call: TRBV30
cdr3_aa: CAWSVPGHNNQPQHF

j_call: TRBJ2-2
v_call: TRBV14
cdr3_aa: CASSPSSMANTGELFF

j_call: TRBJ1-5
v_call: TRBV15
cdr3_aa: CATSLGSNQPQHF

j_call: TRBJ2-1
v_call: TRBV7-3
cdr3_aa: CALQVGSSYNEQFF

j_call: TRBJ1-1
v_call: TRBV15
cdr3_aa: CATLRGGVDTEAFF

j_call: TRBJ2-7
v_call: TRBV29-1
cdr3_aa: CSVGLGTGTYEQYF

j_call: TRBJ2-1
v_call: TRBV6-6
cdr3_aa: CASSYPPSGKEQFF